What follows are 17 T cell receptor beta chains derived from one specimen sequenced in a study of CXCR3-negative and CXCR3-positive naive CD8 T cells. These receptors are not linked to any known antigen. Overall study results and limits: The study found more hydrophobic TRB CDR3s in CXCR3-positive naive cells than in CXCR3-negative naive cells.

The libraries of TRB cDNA were prepared using 5' RACE with UMI labels. TCRdb reanalyzed the 5' RACE reads and collapses them to one entry per CDR3 protein, without DNA. This table holds under 75,000 distinct CDR3 sequences. Sample: naive CXCR3+ CD8+ T cells from blood. The sample's subset: CD45RO-CCR7+CD27+CD95- naive CD8+ T cells expressing CXCR3 (TNR3+). All receptors derive from a human donor in good health. Some clones in this sample may be carry-over from other donors' samples.

The V gene is TRBV14, the J gene TRBJ2-6; TCRdb calls TRBD2, which cannot be checked without DNA. The germline V gene has CDR1 SGHDN and CDR2 FVKESK. CDR3 size: 16 residues. The CDR3 sequence is CASSQVFGPGANVLTF.

The V gene is TRBV12-3 or TRBV12-4, the J gene TRBJ2-3; the D gene TCRdb calls, TRBD2, cannot be checked with no DNA. The CDR3 sequence is 15 residues long. CDR3 region: CASSGERGGTDTQYF.

The chain joins TRBV27 to TRBJ1-4; checking the TCRdb D call of TRBD1 is not possible without DNA. CDR3 length equals 15 residues. Germline loops: CDR1 MNHEY, CDR2 SMNVEV (reference sequence). CDR3 sequence: CASSSHREENEKLFF.

The chain recombines TRBV28 with TRBJ1-4; TCRdb gives TRBD1 as the D gene, but with no DNA this cannot be confirmed. CDR1 MDHEN and CDR2 SYDVKM come from the germline V gene. The CDR3 is made up of 14 amino acids. The CDR3: CASSSGQDNEKLFF.

The chain has TRBV6-5 and TRBJ2-3; the TCRdb call, TRBD2, lacks DNA for checking. Germline V lookup: CDR1 MNHEY, CDR2 SVGAGI. The CDR3 is 18 residues long. CDR3 protein: CASSYSTTSGGITDTQYF.

The rearrangement joins TRBV29-1 to TRBJ1-1. There are 14 residues in the CDR3. Germline loops: CDR1 SQVTM, CDR2 ANQGSEA. CDR3 protein: CSVEGSEMNTEAFF.

The CDR3 reads CASTPGQGSDTQYF. The rearrangement uses TRBV6-4 and TRBJ2-3; the D gene TCRdb calls, TRBD1, cannot be checked with no DNA. The CDR3 runs 14 residues. The germline CDR1 and CDR2 sequences are MRHNA and SNTAGT.

The rearrangement uses TRBV10-3 and TRBJ2-7. This CDR3 spans 13 amino acids. CDR1 is ENHRY, CDR2 SYGVKD, per germline. The CDR3 loop reads CAISESETYEQYF.

The chain joins TRBV29-1 to TRBJ2-7; TCRdb returns TRBD2, unconfirmable since there is no DNA. The CDR3 is 13 amino acids. Germline V gives CDR1 SQVTM, CDR2 ANQGSEA. The CDR3: CSVWTSGEYEQYF.

The V and J genes are TRBV28 and TRBJ2-7; the D call of TRBD1 rests on TCRdb alone, since no DNA is present to check it. From germline, CDR1 is MDHEN and CDR2 SYDVKM. This CDR3 comprises 13 residues. The CDR3 sequence is CASISDRVEEQYF.

The J gene is TRBJ2-4, the V gene TRBV20-1; TCRdb gives TRBD1 as the D gene, but with no DNA this cannot be confirmed. The germline gives CDR1 DFQATT, CDR2 SNEGSKA (reference sequence). This CDR3 is built from 13 residues. The CDR3 loop reads CSVGVGGGNIQYF.

The rearrangement uses TRBV7-9 and TRBJ1-2. CDR1 and CDR2 (germline): SEHNR, FQNEAQ (reference sequence). The CDR3 is 13 residues long. The chain's CDR3 is CASSSGLTVGYTF.

The rearrangement joins TRBV13 to TRBJ2-1. The V gene's germline CDR1 is PRHDT and CDR2 FYEKMQ (reference sequence). The CDR3 has 12 amino acids. The chain's CDR3 is CASSLGLLEQFF.

The chain combines TRBV4-3 with TRBJ2-1; the TCRdb call, TRBD2, lacks DNA for checking. Germline assignment: CDR1 LGHNA and CDR2 YSLEER. CDR3 length equals 15 residues. This CDR3 is CASSPEYGPPNEQFF.

The chain couples TRBV5-6 to TRBJ2-2; there is no DNA to check the TCRdb D call of TRBD1. This CDR3 has 16 amino acids. Germline V gives CDR1 SGHDT, CDR2 YYEEEE. CDR3 residues: CASSLVRDGNTGELFF.

The chain combines TRBV28 with TRBJ2-7; the TCRdb call, TRBD2, lacks DNA for checking. This CDR3 region has 14 residues. Looked up from germline, CDR1 is MDHEN and CDR2 is SYDVKM. Here the CDR3 reads CASRGVAGIYEQYF.

V and J are TRBV28 and TRBJ2-7; lacking DNA, the TRBD1 call made by TCRdb goes unchecked. This CDR3 comprises 13 residues. Germline lookup yields CDR1 MDHEN and CDR2 SYDVKM. Here the CDR3 reads CASTPGEFYEQYF.